This record looks at one T cell receptor (beta chain) sequence and its context. Sequencing was performed with immunoSEQ multiplex PCR; in TCRdb, only in-frame clones are kept and a portion is missing. The table records 300,000 to 350,000 clones, about 87% of them present only once. This sample was included in a study of blood T cell repertoires in COVID-19. For the study at large: COVID-19 samples collected from the United States, Italy and Spain covered acute and convalescent phases. PBMCs, B-cell-depleted T cells, or T cells were the source of the cDNA or gDNA that made up the material.

Germline V lookup: CDR1 DFQATT, CDR2 SNEGSKA (reference sequence). Trimming left V 3 bases short and J 5 bases short, with 18 bases between. The CDR3 runs 15 residues. Participant reports of clinical history set cohort assignment. Cohort 3 donors were reported recovered after two negative PCRs, clearance, or symptom resolution. The chain joins TRBV20-1 to TRBJ2-3; possibly TRBD2 for D (7 bases). Sequenced sample: PBMCs or T cells enriched from blood (not recorded which). The receptor's source is a man in his thirties or forties who had recovered from COVID-19. The CDR3 DNA sequence: TGCAGTGCTAGTCCTTCCGGGGGGCATATAGATACGCAGTATTTT. It is translated as CSASPSGGHIDTQYF.